This note documents a single T cell receptor beta chain sequence. This record comes from a study of T cells expressing NK-cell markers. Germline CDR1 is GTSNPN and CDR2 is SVGIG (reference sequence). This CDR3 is built from 12 residues. Following a re-call of the 5' RACE reads, TCRdb has one entry per CDR3 protein and lacks DNA. The table gives roughly 450,000 distinct CDR3 sequences; the top ten clones make up over 1.3% of it. The sequencing sample was made of blood T cells: a sorted CD56 or NKG2C T cell subset, CD4+ or CD8+ T cells, or bulk PBMC T cells (not recorded which). This clonotype was sampled from a woman between 50 and 59 years old in good health. The chain is built from TRBV30 and TRBJ2-3; the TCRdb D gene call, TRBD2, has no DNA to confirm it. This CDR3 reads CASEGSPDTQYF. Based on the CDR3 plus reference TRBV30 and TRBJ2-3, the full variable domain is SQTIHQWPATLVQPVGSPLSLECTVEGTSNPNLYWYRQAAGRGLQLLFYSVGIGQISSEVPQNLSASRPQDRQFILSSKKLLLSDSGFYLCASEGSPDTQYFGPGTRLTVL.